Sequencing of this TCR beta chain was carried out in a study of blood T cells in healthy people across ages (dated by TCRdb to between 2014 and 2017). Concerning the study at large: Template switching captured roughly one uniquely barcoded TCR beta cDNA molecule per two T cells in model experiments. Age-related changes in TCR beta repertoire diversity were measured in the study by deep sequencing normalized with unique cDNA molecular identifiers. Donors were grouped into four age groups: young (average approximately 16 years), middle-aged (around 39), aged (around 60) and long-lived (about 90). To avoid experimental bias, donors of different ages were randomly spread across the sequencing lanes. Using the same blood draw, the study looked at two additional independent replicas of 1 million unique cDNA reads for two donors, one aged 18 to 30 and the other aged 80 or older. Broader findings and caveats from the paper: Since profiling was done on bulk unsorted PBMCs, naive and antigen-experienced compartments could not be conclusively compared. Compared with the aged group, the long-lived group had more naive CD4+ T cells, fewer expanded clones and increased TCR diversity, a pattern suggesting age selection. Total diversity estimates from one million sequenced T cells were considered lower bounds and underestimates. As age increased, observed TCR beta diversity per million T cells dropped in a roughly linear way, and a significant reduction was already evident by age about 36. The CMV infection status of donors was not known, potentially confounding age-related changes in expanded clonotypes. There was a strong correlation between observed TCR beta diversity and the percentage of naive T cells measured by flow cytometry.

Donors were under 40 systemically healthy Caucasian individuals from Russia aged roughly 6 to 100 years. Each donor gave roughly 9 milliliters of peripheral blood, drawn into EDTA-treated Vacutainer tubes. Ficoll-Paque density-gradient centrifugation was used to isolate PBMCs, with at least 6 million obtained per sample. Trizol reagent was used to extract total RNA from PBMCs, with at least 5.5 micrograms per sample. Naive CD45RAhigh/CD27high T cell percentages were measured by flow cytometry on a PBMC aliquot from every donor. Receptor amplification or capture employed 5' RACE. The sequencer was an Illumina HiSeq 2500. A second PCR of roughly 7 to 11 cycles was run with a J-beta primer mix and a sample-barcoded 5' primer. A unique molecular identifier was introduced onto each TCR beta cDNA molecule by a template-switch 5' adaptor carrying 12 random nucleotides. At least 3 million CDR3-containing paired-end reads were obtained from each sample. First-strand cDNA synthesis was performed from all RNA using the Mint cDNA synthesis kit, with priming by a TRBC-specific oligonucleotide. All cDNA was treated with uracil-DNA glycosylase and then went through a first 18-cycle PCR with the universal primers M1SS and BC2_uni_R. The source study handled its data this way. For normalization, 1 million high-quality reads, each with a distinct molecular identifier, were randomly selected from each sample. Reads with shared molecular identifiers were discarded instead of being binned into consensus sequences. MiTCR, set to a Q25 quality threshold and the strictest error-elimination algorithm, was used for CDR3 identification, clonotype clustering and error correction. A nonparametric unseen species model using Euler transformation provided a lower-bound estimate of total TCR beta diversity. TCRdb passed the public sequencing reads through fastp at Q25 and MiXCR, retaining productive beta sequences. Entries are consolidated by CDR3 protein sequence, retaining the most common genes and DNA. The V and J calls and clone size come from TCRdb's table, not from the authors' own analysis. Present in this sample are around 1.1 million distinct CDR3 sequences, approximately 38% of which were seen just once. Jointly, the top ten make up about an eighth of the sample.

Notes on this clonotype: What antigen it recognizes has not been identified. The input lacks base qualities; no much larger clone sits a single base away.

The CDR3 covers 13 residues, taking in both the cysteine and the phenylalanine. The retained sequence is limited to the CDR3, 39 bases, with the frame set at the first base. Trimming takes 6 bases off V and 4 bases off J; junction bases not matched to a gene: 3. Material: blood. Rearrangement joined TRBV12-3 or TRBV12-4 to TRBJ1-1; 9 bases in between match TRBD1. The clonotype comes from a man between 18 and 35 years old in good health. The CDR3 loop reads CASRGQGFTEAFF. DNA sequence: TGTGCCAGCAGGGGACAGGGATTCACTGAAGCTTTCTTT.